These T cell receptor beta chains were read from a single sample in a study of cytomegalovirus exposure and HLA in healthy donors. Assay: immunoSEQ multiplex PCR; the TCRdb copy retains only in-frame clones and omits some. Found here are around 81,000 clones, less than 75% of them singletons; the top ten hold less than 7.5%. Input material: PBMCs. The receptors derive from a man between 25 and 39 years old in good health and CMV-seropositive. CDR3s include the opening cysteine and the closing phenylalanine or tryptophan. The D gene is left open where the match is weak. The size of a clone is reported for some rows only, either as once, few or many, or as a class for expanded clones.

once	TRBV9	15	.	TRBJ2-2	TGTGCCAGCAGCTCCGGAGGGACGAACACCGGGGAGCTGTTTTTT	CASSSGGTNTGELFF
.	TRBV6-6	14	TRBD2	TRBJ2-1	TGTGCCAGCAGGGGGGGGTGGGACCAAAATGAGCAGTTCTTC	CASRGGWDQNEQFF
.	TRBV5-4	19	TRBD2	TRBJ2-3	TGTGCCAGCAGCTCCACGCTCGACCCCCTGAGCGGGGGGTGGGATACGCAGTATTTT	CASSSTLDPLSGGWDTQYF
few	TRBV27	15	TRBD1	TRBJ2-7	TGTGCCAGCAGGGAATACCGGGACAGAACCTACGAGCAGTACTTC	CASREYRDRTYEQYF
.	TRBV5-1	15	.	TRBJ2-3	TGCGCCAGCAGATTAACACTAGATGGCACAGATACGCAGTATTTT	CASRLTLDGTDTQYF
.	TRBV18	15	.	TRBJ1-1	TGTGCCAGCTCACCCTCACAGGCTGGGGAAACTGAAGCTTTCTTT	CASSPSQAGETEAFF
.	TRBV2	14	.	TRBJ1-3	TGTGCCAGCAGTGAAGACAGGGCAAGAAACACCATATATTTT	CASSEDRARNTIYF
.	TRBV2	17	TRBD1	TRBJ2-6	TGTGCCAGCAGTGGGGGGACAGGCAAAGCCGGGGCCAACGTCCTGACTTTC	CASSGGTGKAGANVLTF
.	TRBV10-3	13	TRBD2	TRBJ2-7	TGTGCCATCAGCGGGACTAGTTTCGGCGAGCAGTACTTC	CAISGTSFGEQYF
.	TRBV7-2	15	.	TRBJ2-2	TGTGCCAGCAGCCCACGGACTACGAACACCGGGGAGCTGTTTTTT	CASSPRTTNTGELFF
.	TRBV30	15	TRBD1	TRBJ1-2	TGTGCCTGGAGTGGATGGGACAGGGGGGACTATGGCTACACCTTC	CAWSGWDRGDYGYTF
.	TRBV9	13	.	TRBJ1-3	TGTGCCAGCACGGGAAGCTCTGGAAACACCATATATTTT	CASTGSSGNTIYF
.	TRBV5-4	12	.	TRBJ1-2	TGTGCCAGCAGCCCAATGACGGGTGGCTACACCTTC	CASSPMTGGYTF
.	TRBV7-9	14	TRBD1	TRBJ1-1	TGTGCCAGCTACAAGGGACAGGGGACGACTGAAGCTTTCTTT	CASYKGQGTTEAFF
.	TRBV5-1	18	TRBD2	TRBJ2-3	TGCGCCAGCAGCTCCGAACGGACTAGCCGACCTAGCACAGATACGCAGTATTTT	CASSSERTSRPSTDTQYF
.	TRBV5-6	13	.	TRBJ2-5	TGTGCCAGCAGCCTGGAGGGGCAAGAGACCCAGTACTTC	CASSLEGQETQYF
.	TRBV15	15	.	TRBJ2-2	TGTGCCACCAGCAGAGATCCGGGGAACACCGGGGAGCTGTTTTTT	CATSRDPGNTGELFF
.	TRBV2	15	TRBD2	TRBJ2-7	TGTGCCAGCAACCAGGCCGCGGGAGGGCCCTACGAGCAGTACTTC	CASNQAAGGPYEQYF
.	TRBV5-4	15	TRBD1	TRBJ2-1	TGTGCCAGCAGCACGGGACAGGGCAGGGTCAATGAGCAGTTCTTC	CASSTGQGRVNEQFF
.	TRBV5-1	14	TRBD1	TRBJ1-5	TGCGCCAGCAGCCCGGGACAGGCCCGTCAGCCCCAGCATTTT	CASSPGQARQPQHF
few	TRBV7-3	13	TRBD1	TRBJ2-1	TGTGCCAGCAGCTCCGGACAGGGGAGTGAGCAGTTCTTC	CASSSGQGSEQFF
.	TRBV7-2	14	.	TRBJ1-2	TGTGCCAGCAGCTTAGGAGCGGATACCTATGGCTACACCTTC	CASSLGADTYGYTF
.	TRBV7-7	14	.	TRBJ2-3	TGTGCCAGCAGCTGGGACTTATTCACAGATACGCAGTATTTT	CASSWDLFTDTQYF
.	TRBV19	15	TRBD1	TRBJ1-2	TGTGCCAGTAGTTTCGACAGGGAAGGGAACTATGGCTACACCTTC	CASSFDREGNYGYTF